This T cell receptor beta chain was sequenced during a study of T cell changes during pregnancy in multiple sclerosis. Germline loops: CDR1 SGHRS, CDR2 YFSETQ. The CDR3 covers 16 residues. V gave up 4 bases and J gave up 2 bases; unmatched junction bases: 5. The repertoire was sequenced with immunoSEQ multiplex PCR; TCRdb's copy has only in-frame clones and lacks some. Of fewer than 100,000 clones in the sample, approximately 91% are singletons; the top ten hold approximately 2%. The sequenced sample was peripheral blood, obtained before pregnancy. This TCR derives from a female donor with multiple sclerosis, enrolled in a pregnancy study. The rearrangement joins TRBV5-1 to TRBJ2-3, with 12 bases fitting TRBD2. CDR3 amino acids: CASSTGLAGSTDTQYF. The CDR3 DNA sequence: TGCGCCAGCAGCACCGGACTAGCGGGGTCCACAGATACGCAGTATTTT.